This entry lists 21 T cell receptor beta chains sequenced from one sample in a study of T cell repertoires in aging, cancer and after chemotherapy. Rearranged V-D-J TRB sequences were amplified with a mixed TRB-A/B primer pool. TCRdb reprocessed the multiplex PCR reads via MiXCR and lists one record per CDR3 protein. The table includes roughly 5,700 distinct CDR3 sequences, around a quarter detected once. TCR beta rearrangements were amplified from peripheral blood genomic DNA. The sequenced material came from blood. Receptors were obtained from a human donor with a solid tumor.

The chain is built from TRBV6-5 and TRBJ1-3, with TRBD1 matching over 10 bases. The V segment lost 5 bases and the J segment 2 bases; nucleotides outside the gene matches: 3. The CDR3 length is 15 residues. CDR1 and CDR2 (germline): MNHEY, SVGAGI. Here the CDR3 DNA reads TGTGCCAGCAGTGGGGGGACAGGGGCTGGAAACACCATATATTTT. It codes for CASSGGTGAGNTIYF.

This clonotype is medium-sized within its sample. The DNA of the CDR3 is TGTGCCAGTAGTTCCCCGCAGGGGCTCTATGGCTACACCTTC. This encodes CASSSPQGLYGYTF. V usage is TRBV19 and J usage is TRBJ1-2, with D possibly TRBD1 on 6 matching bases. The CDR3 extends over 14 amino acids. The V and J ends lost 5 bases and 4 bases respectively, with 14 bases between them. Per the germline V gene, CDR1 is LNHDA and CDR2 is SQIVND (reference sequence).

In this sample, this clonotype turned up a few times. The chain recombines TRBV12-3 or TRBV12-4 with TRBJ1-1; TRBD1 agrees at 7 bases. This CDR3 contains 16 residues. The V segment lost 5 bases and the J segment 4 bases; nucleotides outside the gene matches: 13. The CDR3 DNA reads TGTGCCAGCAGTCAGAACAGGGGCGCGGGGGGCACTGAAGCTTTCTTT. Protein sequence: CASSQNRGAGGTEAFF.

By share of the sample, this clonotype is medium-sized (0.01 to 0.1%). V usage is TRBV19 and J usage is TRBJ2-2; 9 bases map to TRBD1. Germline trimming cut 2 bases from V and 4 bases from J; bases unmatched to any gene: 2. CDR3 length equals 15 residues. The germline CDR1 and CDR2 sequences are LNHDA and SQIVND (reference sequence). For the CDR3, the DNA is TGTGCCAGTAGTATAAGGGACAGGGCCACCGGGGAGCTGTTTTTT. It encodes CASSIRDRATGELFF.

This clonotype was seen a few times. The chain couples TRBV6-1 to TRBJ2-1, with D unresolved. This CDR3 contains 16 residues. Germline assignment: CDR1 MNHNS and CDR2 SASEGT. V lost 6 bases, J lost 0 bases, and 15 bases lay in between. For the CDR3, the DNA is TGTGCCAGCAGCGGTTTTACCAGGAGCTCCTACAATGAGCAGTTCTTC. This codes for CASSGFTRSSYNEQFF.

In its sample, this clonotype ranks as medium-sized. The genes are TRBV24-1 and TRBJ1-2; D is undetermined. The germline V gene encodes CDR1 KGHDR and CDR2 SFDVKD. CDR3 length: 13 amino acids. The germline V and J ends were trimmed by 7 bases and 4 bases, with 12 bases remaining between them. The CDR3 loop is CATSAGGVYGYTF. The CDR3, as DNA: TGTGCCACCAGCGCAGGAGGCGTCTATGGCTACACCTTC.

As to this clonotype: This may be a read error, as it is one base from a much larger clone. The J gene is TRBJ1-6, the V gene TRBV6-5; D gene uncertain. This CDR3 spans 17 amino acids. Germline V lookup: CDR1 MNHEY, CDR2 SVGAGI. The CDR3 DNA is TGTGCCAGCAGTTCCCCCGGGTTGGCCGGCTCCAATTTACCCCTCCACTTT. This sequence encodes CASSSPGLAGSNLPLHF.

V usage is TRBV6-5 and J usage is TRBJ1-5; tentative D call: TRBD1 (5 bases). CDR1 MNHEY and CDR2 SVGAGI come from the germline V gene. This CDR3 is built from 15 residues. V lost 0 bases to trimming and J lost 7 bases, with 13 bases between them. CDR3 coding DNA: TGTGCCAGCAGTTACTCCAGGGAGTGGAGGCAGCCCCAGCATTTT. It encodes CASSYSREWRQPQHF.

Judged by abundance, this clonotype is medium-sized. The rearrangement links TRBV18 to TRBJ2-7; D call uncertain. The germline gives CDR1 KGHSH, CDR2 LQKENI. V was shortened by 8 bases and J by 5 bases, with 10 bases between the two germline ends. The CDR3 spans 11 residues. In DNA, the CDR3 is TGTGCCAGCCGATCGGCGGACGAGCAGTACTTC. Its translation is CASRSADEQYF.

This clonotype is classed as medium-sized. This chain uses TRBV19 with TRBJ2-3; D is perhaps TRBD2 (5 bases). Trimming shortened V by 5 bases and J by 3 bases, and 12 bases separated the two germline ends. CDR1 is LNHDA, CDR2 SQIVND, per germline (reference sequence). The CDR3 is 14 amino acids. Here the CDR3 DNA reads TGTGCCAGTAGTGACCCAGGCGGGACAGATACGCAGTATTTT. Translation: CASSDPGGTDTQYF.

This clonotype is labeled as medium-sized (0.01 to 0.1%). The rearrangement links TRBV30 to TRBJ1-5, with 7 bases that match TRBD1. The CDR3 extends over 15 amino acids. The trim removed 3 bases at V and 0 bases at J, leaving 5 bases unmatched. Germline loops: CDR1 GTSNPN, CDR2 SVGIG (reference sequence). The CDR3 loop is CAWSRQGYSNQPQHF. The DNA of the CDR3 is TGTGCCTGGAGCCGACAGGGATATAGCAATCAGCCCCAGCATTTT. Variable domain in full (rest from reference TRBV30 and TRBJ1-5): SQTIHQWPATLVQPVGSPLSLECTVEGTSNPNLYWYRQAAGRGLQLLFYSVGIGQISSEVPQNLSASRPQDRQFILSSKKLLLSDSGFYLCAWSRQGYSNQPQHFGDGTRLSIL.

The gene calls are TRBV6-2 or TRBV6-3 and TRBJ2-2, with D possibly matching TRBD2 (7 bases). CDR3 length: 16 amino acids. In germline, CDR1 is MNHEY, CDR2 SVGEGT. The V end lost 7 bases, the J end lost 2 bases, and 17 bases lay between the germline ends. DNA for the CDR3: TGTGCCAGCATCTTCAGGGGAGGGGCCAACACCGGGGAGCTGTTTTTT. Protein sequence: CASIFRGGANTGELFF.

By its share, this clonotype is medium-sized. This rearrangement joins TRBV12-3 or TRBV12-4 to TRBJ2-1, with D possibly matching TRBD1 (6 bases). The CDR3 consists of 15 residues. The ends were cut back, 6 bases at V and 1 base at J, with 13 bases in the middle. The CDR3 region has the DNA TGTGCCAGCAGCTCACAGGGATTGTCCTACAATGAGCAGTTCTTC. Its translation is CASSSQGLSYNEQFF.

This clonotype counts as medium-sized (0.01 to 0.1%). The chain has TRBV19 and TRBJ1-3; weak D call: TRBD1 (6 bases). There are 14 residues in the CDR3. From germline, CDR1 is LNHDA and CDR2 SQIVND (reference sequence). V dropped 3 bases and J dropped 7 bases, with 13 bases sitting between them. CDR3: CASSIWTETNTIYF. Here the CDR3 DNA reads TGTGCCAGTAGTATTTGGACAGAAACGAACACCATATATTTT.

This clonotype is labeled medium-sized. The V and J genes are TRBV15 and TRBJ1-2, with 7 bases matching TRBD1. The length of the CDR3 is 14 residues. Germline-derived CDR1 and CDR2 are LNHNV and YYDKDF (reference sequence). The junction had 7 bases not matched to a gene; V was cut back by 5 bases and J by 4 bases. The CDR3 spells CATSSRQGSYGYTF. CDR3 bases: TGTGCCACCAGCTCAAGACAGGGTTCCTATGGCTACACCTTC.

Only a few counts were recorded for this clonotype. The chain has TRBV27 and TRBJ1-1; D gene uncertain. From germline, CDR1 is MNHEY and CDR2 SMNVEV (reference sequence). The CDR3 is made up of 17 amino acids. The V end was cut by 0 bases, the J end by 7 bases, with 21 bases between. DNA of the CDR3: TGTGCCAGCAGTTTATCGCTCCGGGAAATTTCCTGGGGTGAAGCTTTCTTT. It encodes CASSLSLREISWGEAFF.

By share, this clonotype ranks as medium-sized. The genes are TRBV6-1 and TRBJ1-5; tentatively, D is TRBD1 (6 bases). The CDR3 is 17 residues long. The V end was cut by 6 bases, the J end by 0 bases, with 18 bases between. CDR1 and CDR2 from the germline V gene are MNHNS and SASEGT. In DNA, the CDR3 is TGTGCCAGCAGAGCGAGGTCAGGGGACGATAGCAATCAGCCCCAGCATTTT. Protein product: CASRARSGDDSNQPQHF.

This clonotype has just a few counts. The chain carries TRBV28 and TRBJ1-5, with 12 bases aligning to TRBD1. The germline V gene has CDR1 MDHEN and CDR2 SYDVKM. This CDR3 has 16 amino acids. V lost 5 bases to trimming and J lost 7 bases; unmatched junction nucleotides: 9. CDR3 sequence: CASSPPRDRGRQPQHF. The CDR3 nucleotides read TGTGCCAGCAGTCCTCCTCGGGACAGGGGGCGGCAGCCCCAGCATTTT.

By sample share, this clonotype is medium-sized. The DNA for the CDR3 is TGTGCCAGTAGTAATCTAGCGGGAGTTGGACAAGAGACCCAGTACTTC. Translation: CASSNLAGVGQETQYF. This chain uses TRBV19 with TRBJ2-5, with TRBD2 matching over 10 bases. Germline lookup yields CDR1 LNHDA and CDR2 SQIVND (reference sequence). This CDR3 has 16 amino acids. Trimming took 4 bases from V and 2 from J; bases not matched to a gene: 7.

This clonotype is labeled medium-sized (0.01 to 0.1%). V and J are TRBV19 and TRBJ2-3, with D maybe TRBD2 (6 bases). Germline CDR1 is LNHDA and CDR2 is SQIVND (reference sequence). The CDR3 loop spans 14 amino acids. Trimming cost V 8 bases and J 2 bases, with 14 bases left between them. CDR3 amino acids: CASGEALATDTQYF. CDR3 nucleotide sequence: TGTGCCAGTGGGGAGGCCCTCGCCACAGATACGCAGTATTTT.

By share, this clonotype ranks as medium-sized. The V call is TRBV6-2 or TRBV6-3, the J call TRBJ2-7, with D possibly matching TRBD2 (5 bases). The V end lost 7 bases, the J end lost 0 bases, and 10 bases lay between the germline ends. From germline, CDR1 is MNHEY and CDR2 SVGEGT. The CDR3 contains 13 residues. The CDR3 sequence: CASKVGSSYEQYF. In nucleotides, the CDR3 is TGTGCCAGCAAGGTGGGGAGCTCCTACGAGCAGTACTTC.